Listed below are T cell receptor beta chains from one sample, sequenced in a study of monozygotic twins with cystic fibrosis. TCRdb keeps only in-frame clones here, not all; method: immunoSEQ multiplex PCR. This sample has 18,000 or so clones, with about 90% found just once. The sequencing input was blood. The receptors derive from a girl aged 2-15 years with cystic fibrosis. Each CDR3 is given with its conserved first and last residue. A D gene is named only where the DNA matches it firmly. Size is omitted from some rows. Given values are once, few, many or a class for expanded clones.

v_gene: TRBV30
j_gene: TRBJ1-1
abundance: -
d_gene: -
CDR3aa: CAWRALNTEAFF
CDR3nt: TGTGCCTGGAGGGCTTTGAACACTGAAGCTTTCTTT

v_gene: TRBV19
j_gene: TRBJ2-2
abundance: -
d_gene: -
CDR3aa: CASSIGGNTGELFF
CDR3nt: TGTGCCAGTAGTATAGGGGGGAACACCGGGGAGCTGTTTTTT

v_gene: TRBV19
j_gene: TRBJ2-1
abundance: -
d_gene: TRBD2
CDR3aa: CASSTGTSGHSYNEQFF
CDR3nt: TGTGCCAGTAGTACCGGGACTAGCGGGCACTCCTACAATGAGCAGTTCTTC

v_gene: TRBV5-1
j_gene: TRBJ2-7
abundance: -
d_gene: TRBD2
CDR3aa: CASSIAGRGSHEQYF
CDR3nt: TGCGCCAGCAGCATAGCGGGTCGAGGGTCCCACGAGCAGTACTTC

v_gene: TRBV19
j_gene: TRBJ1-3
abundance: -
d_gene: TRBD1
CDR3aa: CASSIGRTGPSGNTIYF
CDR3nt: TGTGCCAGTAGTATAGGCCGGACAGGTCCGTCCGGAAACACCATATATTTT

v_gene: TRBV29-1
j_gene: TRBJ2-3
abundance: -
d_gene: TRBD2
CDR3aa: CSVDGGASDTQYF
CDR3nt: TGCAGCGTTGACGGGGGGGCCTCAGATACGCAGTATTTT

v_gene: TRBV5-1
j_gene: TRBJ1-2
abundance: -
d_gene: -
CDR3aa: CASSLGLQANYGYTF
CDR3nt: TGCGCCAGCAGCTTGGGACTTCAAGCTAACTATGGCTACACCTTC

v_gene: TRBV6-1
j_gene: TRBJ1-3
abundance: -
d_gene: -
CDR3aa: CASSEAEASGNTIYF
CDR3nt: TGTGCCAGCAGTGAAGCTGAGGCTTCTGGAAACACCATATATTTT

v_gene: TRBV4-1
j_gene: TRBJ2-3
abundance: -
d_gene: -
CDR3aa: CASSQVIADTDTQYF
CDR3nt: TGCGCCAGCAGCCAAGTAATAGCGGATACAGATACGCAGTATTTT

v_gene: TRBV30
j_gene: TRBJ2-3
abundance: -
d_gene: -
CDR3aa: CAWSVGGTDTQYF
CDR3nt: TGTGCCTGGAGTGTAGGGGGCACAGATACGCAGTATTTT

v_gene: TRBV5-1
j_gene: TRBJ2-7
abundance: -
d_gene: -
CDR3aa: CASSPGTRSKYEQYF
CDR3nt: TGCGCCAGCAGCCCCGGGACACGTAGTAAGTACGAGCAGTACTTC

v_gene: TRBV27
j_gene: TRBJ2-7
abundance: once
d_gene: -
CDR3aa: CASSWGRSYEQYF
CDR3nt: TGTGCCAGCAGTTGGGGGAGGTCCTACGAGCAGTACTTC

v_gene: TRBV5-5
j_gene: TRBJ2-3
abundance: -
d_gene: -
CDR3aa: CASSLGWQADTQYF
CDR3nt: TGTGCCAGCAGCTTGGGGTGGCAGGCAGATACGCAGTATTTT

v_gene: TRBV7-9
j_gene: TRBJ2-7
abundance: -
d_gene: TRBD2
CDR3aa: CASSSLPTSGGVLYEQYF
CDR3nt: TGTGCCAGCAGCTCCCTCCCGACTAGCGGGGGGGTCCTATACGAGCAGTACTTC

v_gene: TRBV5-6
j_gene: TRBJ1-2
abundance: -
d_gene: -
CDR3aa: CASSLAAGSTNYGYTF
CDR3nt: TGTGCCAGCAGCCTCGCCGCGGGTTCAACTAACTATGGCTACACCTTC

v_gene: TRBV6-5
j_gene: TRBJ1-4
abundance: -
d_gene: -
CDR3aa: CASRPGISNEKLFF
CDR3nt: TGTGCCAGCAGACCCGGGATCAGTAATGAAAAACTGTTTTTT

v_gene: TRBV7-8
j_gene: TRBJ2-1
abundance: -
d_gene: -
CDR3aa: CASSQSTGWGEQFF
CDR3nt: TGTGCCAGCAGCCAATCCACAGGTTGGGGTGAGCAGTTCTTC

v_gene: TRBV7-2
j_gene: TRBJ2-7
abundance: -
d_gene: -
CDR3aa: CASSLIHEQYF
CDR3nt: TGTGCCAGCAGCTTAATCCACGAGCAGTACTTC

v_gene: TRBV10-3
j_gene: TRBJ1-5
abundance: -
d_gene: -
CDR3aa: CAISELGGANQPQHF
CDR3nt: TGTGCCATCAGTGAGTTGGGGGGTGCCAATCAGCCCCAGCATTTT

v_gene: TRBV9
j_gene: TRBJ2-1
abundance: -
d_gene: -
CDR3aa: CASSVDNEQFF
CDR3nt: TGTGCCAGCAGCGTGGACAATGAGCAGTTCTTC

v_gene: TRBV29-1
j_gene: TRBJ2-1
abundance: -
d_gene: -
CDR3aa: CSVEGLSSYNEQFF
CDR3nt: TGCAGCGTTGAAGGCCTAAGCTCCTACAATGAGCAGTTCTTC

v_gene: TRBV19
j_gene: TRBJ2-7
abundance: -
d_gene: TRBD1
CDR3aa: CASSRTGTGYEQYF
CDR3nt: TGTGCCAGTAGTAGAACCGGGACAGGCTACGAGCAGTACTTC

v_gene: TRBV2
j_gene: TRBJ2-3
abundance: -
d_gene: -
CDR3aa: CASSAGTSRDTQYF
CDR3nt: TGTGCCAGCAGCGCCGGGACTTCGAGAGATACGCAGTATTTT

v_gene: TRBV20-1
j_gene: TRBJ2-1
abundance: -
d_gene: -
CDR3aa: CSARGEQFF
CDR3nt: TGCAGTGCTAGGGGTGAGCAGTTCTTC

v_gene: TRBV6-8
j_gene: TRBJ2-5
abundance: -
d_gene: -
CDR3aa: CASSYQKETQYF
CDR3nt: TGTGCCAGCAGTTACCAAAAAGAGACCCAGTACTTC

v_gene: TRBV5-6
j_gene: TRBJ2-7
abundance: -
d_gene: -
CDR3aa: CASSGEGSSYEQYF
CDR3nt: TGTGCCAGCTCGGGGGAAGGGAGCTCCTACGAGCAGTACTTC

v_gene: TRBV11-2
j_gene: TRBJ2-5
abundance: -
d_gene: TRBD1
CDR3aa: CASSPTGDETQYF
CDR3nt: TGTGCCAGCAGCCCGACAGGGGACGAGACCCAGTACTTC

v_gene: TRBV6-5
j_gene: TRBJ1-1
abundance: -
d_gene: -
CDR3aa: CASRNPRVSEAFF
CDR3nt: TGTGCCAGCAGAAACCCCCGGGTCTCTGAAGCTTTCTTT

v_gene: TRBV5-1
j_gene: TRBJ1-1
abundance: -
d_gene: -
CDR3aa: CASRDQGLNTEAFF
CDR3nt: TGCGCCAGCAGAGATCAGGGGCTGAACACTGAAGCTTTCTTT

v_gene: TRBV27
j_gene: TRBJ2-7
abundance: -
d_gene: -
CDR3aa: CASSLDRNSYEQYF
CDR3nt: TGTGCCAGCAGTCTCGACAGGAACTCCTACGAGCAGTACTTC

v_gene: TRBV9
j_gene: TRBJ2-7
abundance: -
d_gene: TRBD1
CDR3aa: CASSFGTGAYEQYF
CDR3nt: TGTGCCAGCAGCTTCGGGACAGGAGCCTACGAGCAGTACTTC

v_gene: TRBV14
j_gene: TRBJ2-3
abundance: -
d_gene: -
CDR3aa: CASSQGTQVYTDTQYF
CDR3nt: TGTGCCAGCAGCCAGGGGACCCAAGTTTACACAGATACGCAGTATTTT

v_gene: TRBV19
j_gene: TRBJ2-7
abundance: -
d_gene: -
CDR3aa: CASSIVQGSFYEQYF
CDR3nt: TGTGCCAGTAGTATCGTCCAGGGATCCTTCTACGAGCAGTACTTC

v_gene: TRBV19
j_gene: TRBJ1-2
abundance: -
d_gene: -
CDR3aa: CASSMRGGPGSGYTF
CDR3nt: TGTGCCAGTAGTATGCGTGGGGGCCCCGGGTCTGGCTACACCTTC

v_gene: TRBV7-8
j_gene: TRBJ1-1
abundance: -
d_gene: -
CDR3aa: CASSLDRSNTEAFF
CDR3nt: TGTGCCAGCAGCCTAGACAGGTCGAACACTGAAGCTTTCTTT

v_gene: TRBV19
j_gene: TRBJ2-5
abundance: -
d_gene: TRBD2
CDR3aa: CASSIGRLADPPKPGTQYF
CDR3nt: TGTGCCAGTAGTATCGGGAGACTAGCGGATCCACCGAAACCAGGGACCCAGTACTTC

v_gene: TRBV7-2
j_gene: TRBJ2-7
abundance: few
d_gene: -
CDR3aa: CASSPGRGYEQYF
CDR3nt: TGTGCCAGCAGCCCGGGCCGGGGCTACGAGCAGTACTTC

v_gene: TRBV18
j_gene: TRBJ2-1
abundance: -
d_gene: -
CDR3aa: CASSALGGWQFF
CDR3nt: TGTGCCAGCTCCGCCTTGGGGGGCTGGCAGTTCTTC

v_gene: TRBV4-1
j_gene: TRBJ1-3
abundance: -
d_gene: -
CDR3aa: CASSQGGAGNTIYF
CDR3nt: TGCGCCAGCAGCCAAGGGGGAGCTGGAAACACCATATATTTT

v_gene: TRBV27
j_gene: TRBJ2-7
abundance: -
d_gene: TRBD2
CDR3aa: CASSLAKGLAGDEQYF
CDR3nt: TGTGCCAGCAGTTTGGCAAAGGGACTAGCGGGTGACGAGCAGTACTTC

v_gene: TRBV29-1
j_gene: TRBJ2-3
abundance: -
d_gene: -
CDR3aa: CSVPQSKGDTQYF
CDR3nt: TGCAGCGTTCCTCAGAGTAAAGGGGATACGCAGTATTTT

v_gene: TRBV4-3
j_gene: TRBJ2-1
abundance: -
d_gene: -
CDR3aa: CASSQDLGLRRHEQFF
CDR3nt: TGCGCCAGCAGCCAAGATCTGGGACTCCGACGGCATGAGCAGTTCTTC

v_gene: TRBV28
j_gene: TRBJ2-7
abundance: -
d_gene: TRBD1
CDR3aa: CASHWGQGAYEQYF
CDR3nt: TGTGCCAGCCATTGGGGGCAGGGGGCCTACGAGCAGTACTTC

v_gene: TRBV30
j_gene: TRBJ1-3
abundance: -
d_gene: -
CDR3aa: CALAGSSGNTIYF
CDR3nt: TGTGCCTTGGCGGGTTCCTCTGGAAACACCATATATTTT

v_gene: TRBV4-1
j_gene: TRBJ2-5
abundance: -
d_gene: -
CDR3aa: CASSYPGLKETQYF
CDR3nt: TGCGCCAGCAGCTACCCGGGGTTGAAAGAGACCCAGTACTTC

v_gene: TRBV5-5
j_gene: TRBJ2-7
abundance: -
d_gene: -
CDR3aa: CASSLGWGADYEQYF
CDR3nt: TGTGCCAGCAGCTTGGGGTGGGGGGCCGACTACGAGCAGTACTTC

v_gene: TRBV4-1
j_gene: TRBJ1-5
abundance: once
d_gene: TRBD1
CDR3aa: CASSQVTGDQPQHF
CDR3nt: TGCGCCAGCAGCCAAGTGACAGGGGATCAGCCCCAGCATTTT

v_gene: TRBV2
j_gene: TRBJ1-1
abundance: -
d_gene: TRBD1
CDR3aa: CASPPPTGGAATEAFF
CDR3nt: TGTGCCAGCCCTCCTCCTACAGGGGGCGCGGCCACTGAAGCTTTCTTT

v_gene: TRBV7-2
j_gene: TRBJ1-1
abundance: -
d_gene: -
CDR3aa: CASSPWTGLMNTEAFF
CDR3nt: TGTGCCAGCAGCCCATGGACGGGGCTAATGAACACTGAAGCTTTCTTT

v_gene: TRBV19
j_gene: TRBJ2-5
abundance: -
d_gene: TRBD2
CDR3aa: CASSIGTSGRQETQYF
CDR3nt: TGTGCCAGTAGTATAGGGACTAGCGGGAGACAAGAGACCCAGTACTTC

v_gene: TRBV21-1
j_gene: TRBJ2-1
abundance: -
d_gene: -
CDR3aa: CASSKKLAGPYNEQFF
CDR3nt: TGTGCCAGCAGCAAAAAACTAGCGGGACCCTACAATGAGCAGTTCTTC

v_gene: TRBV5-6
j_gene: TRBJ1-5
abundance: -
d_gene: -
CDR3aa: CASSLGQFNQPQHF
CDR3nt: TGTGCCAGCAGCTTGGGGCAGTTCAATCAGCCCCAGCATTTT